Ten or more counts support the clone carrying this T cell receptor beta chain. Its specificity is not known. Germline V gene sequence: CDR1 MDHEN, CDR2 SYDVKM. V shed 6 bases and J 3 bases; nucleotides not matched to a gene: 9. The CDR3 has 16 amino acids. Time point defined: newly diagnosed GD, antithyroid drugs for less than 3 months. The authors made the TCR library using RNA they extracted from PBMCs. This sample is part of a study of regulatory T cells in long-lasting Graves disease. About the study: Newly diagnosed Graves' patients had under 3 months of antithyroid drugs.

Study-wide points: TCR diversity was lower in persistent Graves' patients (versus newly diagnosed ones).

With iRepertoire HTBI primers and Arm-PCR of CDR3 regions, TCR beta libraries were built. In the source study's methods: Overall, samples carried 62 TRBV and some 15 TRBJ segments. Each CDR3 protein gets one entry after TCRdb re-called the multiplex PCR reads with MiXCR. It is TCRdb's table, rather than the study itself, that gives the V and J calls and clone size. The data contain approximately 480,000 distinct CDR3 sequences, around 16% of them singletons. In addition, the sample was reused for a study of T cells in Graves' hyperthyroidism and ophthalmopathy. As reported in that work: In making diagnoses, clinical symptoms, serum thyroxine and TRAb, thyroid ultrasound and orbital computed tomography were all used.

This receptor was identified in a man between 35 and 55 years old with Graves disease. The specimen comprised peripheral blood mononuclear cells (PBMCs), sampled at new diagnosis, from a patient treated with antithyroid drugs. The V gene is TRBV28, the J gene TRBJ2-5; 11 bases align to TRBD2. The DNA for the CDR3 is TGTGCCAGCAGCCCCACCTTGACTAGCGGGAAAGAGACCCAGTACTTC. Its translation: CASSPTLTSGKETQYF.